The clone carrying this TCR beta chain was seen more than once but under ten times. The data belong to a study of identical twins. CDR1 SGHRS and CDR2 YFSETQ come from the germline V gene. The J segment lost 4 bases and the V segment lost 0 bases, leaving 3 bases of the junction unmatched. There are 14 residues in the CDR3. Each CDR3 protein gets one entry after TCRdb re-called the 5' RACE reads with MiXCR. The sample records 640,000 or so distinct CDR3 sequences, approximately 6% being singletons. J is TRBJ2-7 and V is TRBV5-1, with 8 bases aligning to TRBD2. This clonotype originated in a man aged 18 to 29 in good health. Sequencing was performed on naive T cells sorted from blood. The CDR3 sequence: CASSLGREAYEQYF. The CDR3 DNA is TGCGCCAGCAGCTTGGGGCGGGAGGCTTACGAGCAGTACTTC.